What follows are 3 T cell receptor beta chains derived from one specimen sequenced in a study of T-cell reconstitution after alpha-beta-depleted transplantation in children. A TCRbeta library incorporating unique molecular identifiers was prepared. TCRdb passed the PCR reads through MiXCR, listing each CDR3 protein once. In the table there are roughly 82,000 distinct CDR3 sequences, around an eighth of which are singletons. The sequencing used PBMCs, mostly from graft donor cells, collected 180 days after TCRalphabeta/CD19-depleted stem cell transplant. Receptors originate from a male patient under 10 years old who had a stem cell transplant for acute lymphoblastic leukemia, so the T cells may come from the graft donor.

This clonotype appeared a few times. V gene TRBV5-1 combines with J gene TRBJ2-5, with 9 bases fitting TRBD1. Germline V CDR1 and CDR2: SGHRS, YFSETQ. J lost 5 bases, V lost 0 bases, and 5 bases had no gene match. CDR3 length: 15 residues. Here the CDR3 reads CASSLGVDRGETQYF. For the CDR3, the DNA is TGCGCCAGCAGCTTGGGAGTTGACAGGGGGGAGACCCAGTACTTC.

J is TRBJ2-1 and V is TRBV5-4; no reliable D call. CDR1 and CDR2 (germline): SGHNT, YYREEE (reference sequence). The CDR3 runs to 15 residues. V lost 0 bases and J 7 bases, leaving 14 bases between the germline ends. The CDR3 coding sequence is TGTGCCAGCAGCTTGGGTCAGCACTATGGGAATGAGCAGTTCTTC. It translates to CASSLGQHYGNEQFF.

This clonotype appeared a single time. The CDR3: CASSLAGQGVSETQYF. CDR3 in DNA: TGTGCCAGCAGCTTAGCGGGACAGGGGGTCTCAGAGACCCAGTACTTC. V gene TRBV9 combines with J gene TRBJ2-5; 11 bases agree with TRBD1. The CDR3 contains 16 residues. CDR1 is SGDLS, CDR2 YYNGEE, per germline. Trimming at V came to 4 bases and at J to 4 bases, leaving 9 bases not matched to a gene.